This T cell receptor beta chain was found in a study of blood T cell repertoires in COVID-19. For the study at large: In each case, the material was cDNA or gDNA derived from T cells, B-cell-depleted T cells, or PBMCs.

Data came from immunoSEQ multiplex PCR; TCRdb stores just in-frame clones and leaves some out. The repertoire consists of 70,000 to 85,000 clones, with over 70% occurring once and the leading ten covering about an eighth. V was clipped by 7 bases and J by 5 bases, with 14 bases between them. This CDR3 has 13 amino acids. The sequence was obtained from a man at least 80 years old with acute or convalescent COVID-19. V is TRBV12-3 or TRBV12-4 and J is TRBJ1-2, with D perhaps TRBD1 (5 bases). Sequencing was carried out using peripheral blood. The CDR3 region is CASTRGGGYGYTF. The DNA for the CDR3 is TGTGCCAGCACACGGGGGGGAGGGTATGGCTACACCTTC.